The present TCR beta chain was sequenced within a study of OX40 agonist ivuxolimab in advanced cancers. Study-wide context: Treatment of patients was with ivuxolimab, an agonistic anti-OX40 (CD134) antibody.

Produced via immunoSEQ multiplex PCR; TCRdb's table is partial and in-frame only. The profile covers 77,000 or so clones, with 85% to 95% appearing a single time and 0.25% to 0.35% taken by the ten largest. V lost 2 bases and J 2 bases, leaving 10 bases between the germline ends. The CDR3 is 14 amino acids. Germline V gene data show CDR1 as SGHDT and CDR2 as YYEEEE. The rearrangement uses TRBV5-6 and TRBJ1-1; possible D gene TRBD1, 5 bases. Sequenced material: CD4+ or CD8+ T cells sorted from blood, taken in a trial of the OX40 agonist ivuxolimab. The clonotype comes from an adult with an advanced solid tumor such as melanoma, head and neck, liver or kidney cancer. The CDR3 region is CASSLWGLNTEAFF. The CDR3 DNA reads TGTGCCAGCAGCTTATGGGGCCTAAACACTGAAGCTTTCTTT.